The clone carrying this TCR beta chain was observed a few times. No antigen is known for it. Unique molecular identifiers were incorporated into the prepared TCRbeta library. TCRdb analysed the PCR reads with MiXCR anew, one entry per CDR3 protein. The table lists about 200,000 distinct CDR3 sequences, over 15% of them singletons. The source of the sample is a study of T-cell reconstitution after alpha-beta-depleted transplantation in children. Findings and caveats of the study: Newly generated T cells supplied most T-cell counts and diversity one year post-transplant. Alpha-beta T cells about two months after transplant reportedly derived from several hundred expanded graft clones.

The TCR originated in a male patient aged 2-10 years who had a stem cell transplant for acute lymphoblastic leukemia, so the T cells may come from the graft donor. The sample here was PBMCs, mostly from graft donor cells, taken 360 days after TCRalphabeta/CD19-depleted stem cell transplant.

DNA of the CDR3: TGTGCCAGCAGCCAAGTACTAGCGGGCCAAGAGACCCAGTACTTC. It codes for CASSQVLAGQETQYF. This chain connects TRBV3-1 to TRBJ2-5; 9 positions agree with TRBD2. This CDR3 spans 15 amino acids. The V gene's germline CDR1 is LGHDT and CDR2 YNNKEL (reference sequence). The V segment lost 1 base and the J segment 1 base; nucleotides outside the gene matches: 1.